Listed here are 28 T cell receptor beta chains from one sample, sequenced in a study of OX40 agonist ivuxolimab in advanced cancers. Clones were sequenced by immunoSEQ multiplex PCR, and TCRdb holds only the in-frame ones, with some missing. The data contain 95,000 to 150,000 clones, around 87% of them seen just once; the ten biggest clones take up 0.55% to 0.7%. This material consisted of CD4+ or CD8+ T cells sorted from blood, taken in a trial of the OX40 agonist ivuxolimab. These receptors originate from an adult with an advanced solid tumor such as melanoma, head and neck, liver or kidney cancer.

The J gene is TRBJ1-4, the V gene TRBV2, with D possibly matching TRBD1 (6 bases). V lost 2 bases to trimming and J lost 0 bases, with 10 bases between them. This CDR3 region has 16 residues. Per germline, CDR1 SNHLY and CDR2 FYNNEI. The CDR3 bases are TGTGCCAGCAGTGAAAGGACAGTTGCAACTAATGAAAAACTGTTTTTT. Its translation is CASSERTVATNEKLFF.

CDR3 loop: CASSLTRGDTEAFF. CDR3 coding DNA: TGTGCCAGCAGTCTAACCAGGGGGGACACTGAAGCTTTCTTT. This chain links TRBV6-5 with TRBJ1-1, with TRBD1 identical over 7 bases. Trimming cost V 5 bases and J 3 bases; bases outside gene matches: 6. The CDR3 sequence is 14 residues long. Germline CDR1 reads MNHEY; CDR2 reads SVGAGI.

The chain links TRBV2 to TRBJ1-1; TRBD1 might be the D (6 bases). The V end lost 6 bases, the J end lost 10 bases, and 18 bases lay between the germline ends. This CDR3 spans 13 amino acids. Germline assignment: CDR1 SNHLY and CDR2 FYNNEI. The CDR3 bases are TGTGCCAGCAGCCACAAAGAGGGGGTAGGAGCTTTCTTT. Protein product: CASSHKEGVGAFF.

The chain combines TRBV6-5 with TRBJ1-2; TRBD1 matches at 8 bases. The junction had 9 bases not matched to a gene; V was cut back by 6 bases and J by 6 bases. The length of the CDR3 is 14 residues. Germline V CDR1 and CDR2: MNHEY, SVGAGI. DNA for the CDR3: TGTGCCAGCAGATTTACAGGGGGGAAAGATGGCTACACCTTC. Its protein product is CASRFTGGKDGYTF.

The chain has TRBV27 and TRBJ1-2; perhaps TRBD1 as D (5 bases). From germline, CDR1 is MNHEY and CDR2 SMNVEV (reference sequence). The CDR3 extends over 15 amino acids. Trimming stripped 2 bases from V and 4 bases from J, with 14 bases between. The DNA for the CDR3 is TGTGCCAGCAGTTTACAGCTAGGGGCTGTCTATGGCTACACCTTC. Amino acid sequence: CASSLQLGAVYGYTF.

The rearrangement uses TRBV19 and TRBJ1-3; 7 bases are shared with TRBD1. The CDR3 contains 16 residues. Germline CDR1 is LNHDA and CDR2 is SQIVND (reference sequence). V dropped 1 base and J dropped 0; count of bases not matched to a gene: 3. The CDR3 spells CASSIGTGGSGNTIYF. The DNA for the CDR3 is TGTGCCAGTAGTATAGGGACAGGCGGCTCTGGAAACACCATATATTTT.

This clone was seen a handful of times. The CDR3 region has the DNA TGTGCCAGCAAAGAGGTCTCCGGTAGTAGTGCCCGACTAAAGCCATCACCCCTCCACTTT. This encodes CASKEVSGSSARLKPSPLHF. The V gene is TRBV28, the J gene TRBJ1-6; D ambiguous. V was shortened by 7 bases and J by 10 bases, with 35 bases between the two germline ends. Germline V gene lookup returns CDR1 MDHEN and CDR2 SYDVKM. The CDR3 extends over 20 amino acids.

J is TRBJ2-7 and V is TRBV6-1; 8 bases are a match to TRBD1. CDR3 length: 11 residues. The J segment lost 6 bases and the V segment lost 6 bases, leaving 1 base of the junction unmatched. Germline CDR1 is MNHNS and CDR2 is SASEGT. The CDR3 DNA follows: TGTGCCAGCAGGGGGACAGGCGAGCAGTACTTC. Protein sequence: CASRGTGEQYF.

This chain uses TRBV4-3 with TRBJ2-5, with TRBD2 matching over 11 bases. The CDR3 covers 16 residues. CDR1 and CDR2 (germline): LGHNA, YSLEER. V shed 0 bases, J shed 5 bases, and the junction held 5 bases outside the gene matches. The chain's CDR3 is CASSQDGTSGQETQYF. In DNA, the CDR3 is TGCGCCAGCAGCCAAGATGGGACTAGCGGACAGGAGACCCAGTACTTC.

The chain carries TRBV6-5 and TRBJ1-1; D remains ambiguous. V was shortened by 8 bases and J by 5 bases, with 9 bases between the two germline ends. CDR1 and CDR2 (germline): MNHEY, SVGAGI. The CDR3 consists of 11 residues. The CDR3 DNA is TGTGCCAGCCACCGTAATACTGAAGCTTTCTTT. It yields the protein CASHRNTEAFF.

Of note for this clone: The same CDR3 also results from other DNA sequences found in this sample. The chain combines TRBV7-2 with TRBJ2-3; 7 bases match TRBD2. Germline V gives CDR1 SGHTA, CDR2 FQGNSA. This CDR3 is 15 amino acids long. Trimming took 1 base from V and 2 from J; bases not matched to a gene: 3. CDR3 residues: CASSLGLAVTDTQYF. In DNA form, the CDR3 reads TGTGCCAGCAGCTTAGGTCTAGCGGTCACAGATACGCAGTATTTT.

This chain joins TRBV7-2 and TRBJ1-1, with no clear D. Germline V CDR1 and CDR2: SGHTA, FQGNSA. V lost 2 bases to trimming and J lost 4 bases, with 5 bases between them. The CDR3 covers 12 residues. The CDR3 DNA follows: TGTGCCAGCAGCTTATACGGCACTGAAGCTTTCTTT. It yields the protein CASSLYGTEAFF.

This rearrangement joins TRBV5-1 to TRBJ2-2; a weak D match, TRBD1 (6 bases). Germline values: CDR1 SGHRS, CDR2 YFSETQ. The ends were cut back, 7 bases at V and 0 bases at J, with 13 bases in the middle. The CDR3 extends over 15 amino acids. Here the CDR3 reads CASQPDSTNTGELFF. As DNA, the CDR3 is TGCGCCAGCCAACCGGACAGTACGAACACCGGGGAGCTGTTTTTT.

The rearrangement uses TRBV4-1 and TRBJ2-3; 9 bases agree with TRBD2. Per the germline V gene, CDR1 is MGHRA and CDR2 is YSYEKL. This CDR3 spans 17 amino acids. V was pared by 0 bases and J by 5 bases, with 9 bases of the junction left unmatched. The CDR3 DNA is TGCGCCAGCAGCCAAGATGGTGGCGGGGGGGGTGGAGATACGCAGTATTTT. Amino acids: CASSQDGGGGGGDTQYF.

The rearrangement joins TRBV6-1 to TRBJ2-2; perhaps TRBD1 as D (6 bases). V was trimmed by 0 bases and J by 3 bases, leaving 11 bases between them. This CDR3 region has 16 residues. Germline values: CDR1 MNHNS, CDR2 SASEGT. The CDR3 spells CASSEALQGYTGELFF. The CDR3 coding sequence is TGTGCCAGCAGTGAAGCGCTGCAGGGGTACACCGGGGAGCTGTTTTTT.

This clone was picked up one time. This chain links TRBV19 with TRBJ2-5, with TRBD1 matching over 10 bases. CDR3 length equals 14 residues. Germline V CDR1 and CDR2: LNHDA, SQIVND (reference sequence). V shed 6 bases, J shed 4 bases, and the junction held 5 bases outside the gene matches. CDR3 sequence: CASSDRGLPETQYF. The CDR3 nucleotides read TGTGCCAGTAGCGACAGGGGGCTGCCAGAGACCCAGTACTTC.

The chain couples TRBV11-2 to TRBJ1-5; perhaps TRBD1 as D (5 bases). In germline, CDR1 is SGHAT, CDR2 FQNNGV. Trimming removed 5 bases from V and 2 bases from J, with 10 bases in between. The CDR3 loop spans 14 amino acids. The CDR3 sequence: CASSAAGGNQPQHF. The CDR3, as DNA: TGTGCCAGCAGCGCCGCGGGGGGCAATCAGCCCCAGCATTTT.

The chain uses TRBV5-4 and TRBJ1-2; no clear D gene. Germline loops: CDR1 SGHNT, CDR2 YYREEE (reference sequence). Trimming pared 0 bases from V and 4 bases from J, leaving 10 bases between. The CDR3 is 14 amino acids. CDR3 sequence (DNA): TGTGCCAGCAGCTTGGGGACCTCCCTCTATGGCTACACCTTC. It encodes CASSLGTSLYGYTF.

The V call is TRBV4-1, the J call TRBJ2-7, with D possibly being TRBD2 (6 bases). The germline V and J ends were trimmed by 4 bases and 6 bases, with 25 bases remaining between them. CDR1 and CDR2 (germline): MGHRA, YSYEKL. The CDR3 is made up of 17 amino acids. The CDR3 is CASSLANRGGRGSEQYF. The DNA of the CDR3 is TGCGCCAGCAGCCTCGCAAACCGGGGCGGCCGGGGGAGCGAGCAGTACTTC.

The chain links TRBV7-2 to TRBJ2-2; D is possibly TRBD1 or TRBD2 (6 bases each). CDR3 length: 16 amino acids. Germline values: CDR1 SGHTA, CDR2 FQGNSA. V was pared by 5 bases and J by 1 base, with 14 bases between. CDR3: CASSREGGWNTGELFF. The CDR3 coding sequence is TGTGCCAGCAGCCGCGAGGGGGGCTGGAACACCGGGGAGCTGTTTTTT. The variable domain in full, with the rest retrieved from reference TRBV7-2 and TRBJ2-2, is GAGVSQSPSNKVTEKGKDVELRCDPISGHTALYWYRQSLGQGLEFLIYFQGNSAPDKSGLPSDRFSAERTGGSVSTLTIQRTQQEDSAVYLCASSREGGWNTGELFFGEGSRLTVL.

This chain connects TRBV7-3 to TRBJ2-3, with unresolved D. Trimming shortened V by 5 bases and J by 1 base, and 7 bases separated the two germline ends. This CDR3 is 13 amino acids long. CDR1 is SGHTA, CDR2 FQGTGA, per germline. The CDR3: CASSLDGTDTQYF. The CDR3 nucleotides read TGTGCCAGCAGCCTGGACGGCACAGATACGCAGTATTTT.

The genes are TRBV18 and TRBJ1-1, with 8 bases aligning to TRBD1. CDR3 size: 17 residues. V trimming: 2 bases; J trimming: 7 bases; junction bases outside the gene matches: 15. Germline V gene lookup returns CDR1 KGHSH and CDR2 LQKENI. CDR3 amino acids: CASSPTGGGLPLDEAFF. The CDR3 nucleotides read TGTGCCAGCTCACCAACAGGGGGTGGTCTACCTCTGGATGAAGCTTTCTTT.

The chain carries TRBV30 and TRBJ1-2; TRBD1 matches 8 bases. This CDR3 has 15 amino acids. The germline CDR1 and CDR2 sequences are GTSNPN and SVGIG (reference sequence). Unmatched junction bases numbered 7, after V lost 0 bases and J lost 4 bases. The CDR3 nucleotides read TGTGCCTGGAGTGTACTCAGGGGGCGCGCCTATGGCTACACCTTC. As protein: CAWSVLRGRAYGYTF.

This chain joins TRBV4-3 and TRBJ2-2; no firm D call. The germline V gene has CDR1 LGHNA and CDR2 YSLEER. V was clipped by 4 bases and J by 4 bases, with 7 bases between them. The CDR3 is 13 residues long. CDR3 nucleotide sequence: TGCGCCAGCAGCCGGGGTACCACCGGGGAGCTGTTTTTT. Translation gives CASSRGTTGELFF.

Details on this clone: The same CDR3 also results from other DNA sequences found in this sample. The rearrangement joins TRBV18 to TRBJ2-5; D is unclear. Germline values: CDR1 KGHSH, CDR2 LQKENI. This CDR3 is 13 amino acids long. Trimming cost V 3 bases and J 1 base, with 6 bases left between them. For the CDR3, the DNA is TGTGCCAGCTCACCGAGGACCCAAGAGACCCAGTACTTC. Protein sequence: CASSPRTQETQYF.

The chain has TRBV5-5 and TRBJ1-2; the D gene is possibly TRBD1 (6 bases). Germline CDR1 SGHKS, CDR2 YYEKEE (reference sequence). This CDR3 contains 17 residues. V was shortened by 4 bases and J by 4 bases, with 23 bases between the two germline ends. CDR3 loop: CASSPNREVRILYGYTF. In nucleotides, the CDR3 is TGTGCCAGCAGCCCCAACAGGGAGGTACGAATTCTCTATGGCTACACCTTC.

The rearrangement joins TRBV10-1 to TRBJ2-7; D remains ambiguous. The CDR3 covers 12 residues. Trimming pared 10 bases from V and 0 bases from J, leaving 10 bases between. The germline V gene has CDR1 WNHNN and CDR2 SYGVQD (reference sequence). The CDR3 sequence is CATASTSYEQYF. The CDR3 DNA reads TGCGCCACCGCCTCGACCTCCTACGAGCAGTACTTC.

The V and J genes are TRBV6-5 and TRBJ1-5, with D perhaps TRBD1 (5 bases). In germline, CDR1 is MNHEY, CDR2 SVGAGI. The V and J ends lost 6 bases and 4 bases respectively, with 10 bases between them. CDR3 length: 13 amino acids. CDR3 in amino acids: CASRGWGNQPQHF. CDR3 nucleotides: TGTGCCAGCAGGGGATGGGGGAATCAGCCCCAGCATTTT.